The 15 T cell receptor beta chains below come from one sample, sequenced in a study of CD8 T cells in ankylosing spondylitis. Overall study findings and caveats: About 8 highly homologous variants made up a TCR beta motif, and this motif appeared characteristic of ankylosing spondylitis blood.

These TCRs' antigens remain unknown. TCRdb itself ran the 5' RACE reads through MiXCR, one entry per CDR3 protein. The sample has hundreds of thousands of distinct CDR3 sequences, under 20% seen once; the top ten hold approximately 1%. Sequencing was done on a sample of blood, either unsorted or a sorted T cell fraction (not recorded which). Receptors were obtained from a male donor with ankylosing spondylitis.

This clonotype was seen a few times. V usage is TRBV6-1 and J usage is TRBJ2-1; D remains ambiguous. V lost 6 bases and J 6 bases, leaving 18 bases between the germline ends. Germline assignment: CDR1 MNHNS and CDR2 SASEGT. The CDR3 consists of 15 residues. The CDR3 coding sequence is TGTGCCAGCAGCCGTCCCGGCTCGTGGGGCAATGAGCAGTTCTTC. Residues: CASSRPGSWGNEQFF.

The chain employs TRBV7-2 and TRBJ1-5; D is undetermined. Germline loops: CDR1 SGHTA, CDR2 FQGNSA. V was clipped by 5 bases and J by 5 bases, with 10 bases between them. The CDR3 runs to 13 residues. CDR3 nucleotide sequence: TGTGCCAGCAGCCACGGGTACGATCAGCCCCAGCATTTT. Its translation is CASSHGYDQPQHF.

This clonotype was counted at least ten times. The genes are TRBV7-9 and TRBJ1-2; a possible D gene is TRBD1 (6 bases). The CDR3 runs to 14 residues. CDR1 SEHNR and CDR2 FQNEAQ come from the germline V gene (reference sequence). V gave up 0 bases and J gave up 8 bases, with 13 bases separating them. CDR3 in amino acids: CASSLAVAGAGYTF. The CDR3 bases are TGTGCCAGCAGCTTAGCAGTCGCAGGGGCGGGCTACACCTTC.

V is TRBV12-3 or TRBV12-4 and J is TRBJ1-6; D may be TRBD1 (5 bases). Trimming shortened V by 6 bases and J by 6 bases, and 15 bases separated the two germline ends. The CDR3 contains 15 residues. In nucleotides, the CDR3 is TGTGCCAGCAGCCGCGGCGACAGCTTTAATTCACCCCTCCACTTT. Its protein is CASSRGDSFNSPLHF.

This clonotype showed up just a few times. The V gene is TRBV29-1, the J gene TRBJ1-3; D gene unclear. The V end was cut by 6 bases, the J end by 5 bases, with 8 bases between. Looked up from germline, CDR1 is SQVTM and CDR2 is ANQGSEA. This CDR3 has 11 residues. CDR3: CSVAWRNTIYF. Written as DNA, the CDR3 is TGCAGCGTGGCGTGGAGAAACACCATATATTTT.

This chain uses TRBV7-8 with TRBJ2-7; a weak D match, TRBD2 (6 bases). V was cut by 1 base and J by 6 bases, with 7 bases left in between. There are 12 residues in the CDR3. Germline CDR1 reads SGHVS; CDR2 reads FQNEAQ. CDR3 nucleotide sequence: TGTGCCAGCAGCTTAGTAGCGGCCGAGCAGTACTTC. Amino acid sequence: CASSLVAAEQYF.

This sequence joins TRBV4-1 and TRBJ2-5, with 13 positions matching TRBD2. The CDR3 runs 17 residues. Unmatched junction bases numbered 6, after V lost 2 bases and J lost 3 bases. The V gene's germline CDR1 is MGHRA and CDR2 YSYEKL. In DNA form, the CDR3 reads TGCGCCAGCAGCCAACCTCAAGGACTAGCGGGAGAAGAGACCCAGTACTTC. Its translation is CASSQPQGLAGEETQYF.

This clonotype was recorded at least ten times. The V call is TRBV10-3, the J call TRBJ2-5; no firm D call. CDR1 ENHRY and CDR2 SYGVKD come from the germline V gene. This CDR3 has 14 residues. V shed 0 bases and J shed 3 bases, with 8 bases lying between them. CDR3 nucleotide sequence: TGTGCCATCAGTGAGTCGAGGAGCGAAGAGACCCAGTACTTC. It codes for CAISESRSEETQYF.

On this clonotype itself: A much larger clone lies a single base off, so this may be a read error. The J gene is TRBJ1-1, the V gene TRBV9, with D possibly being TRBD1 (6 bases). Germline CDR1 and CDR2: SGDLS and YYNGEE. This CDR3 region has 14 residues. Written as DNA, the CDR3 is TGTGCCAGCAGCGTTCGGGGGCAGGGCACTGAAGATTTCTTT. Its protein is CASSVRGQGTEDFF.

The chain joins TRBV27 to TRBJ1-4; 12 bases map to TRBD1. After removal of 5 bases from V and 8 bases from J, the junction contained 9 bases not matched to a gene. The CDR3 is made up of 16 amino acids. Germline V gene sequence: CDR1 MNHEY, CDR2 SMNVEV (reference sequence). In DNA form, the CDR3 reads TGTGCCAGCAGTCCCCGGGACAGGGGGCATCAGGAAAAACTGTTTTTT. Protein product: CASSPRDRGHQEKLFF.

The J gene is TRBJ2-1, the V gene TRBV29-1, with D tentatively TRBD1 (5 bases). This CDR3 has 12 amino acids. Germline V gene lookup returns CDR1 SQVTM and CDR2 ANQGSEA. V dropped 4 bases and J dropped 4 bases, with 8 bases sitting between them. CDR3 loop: CSVAQGYNEQFF. For the CDR3, the DNA is TGCAGCGTTGCCCAGGGATACAATGAGCAGTTCTTC.

V usage is TRBV7-3 and J usage is TRBJ2-3; TRBD2 might be the D (5 bases). Trimming stripped 0 bases from V and 7 bases from J, with 8 bases between. CDR1 SGHTA and CDR2 FQGTGA come from the germline V gene. The CDR3 contains 13 residues. The CDR3 DNA sequence: TGTGCCAGCAGCTTAACAGCGGCCAATACGCAGTATTTT. This sequence encodes CASSLTAANTQYF.

This clonotype was detected a few times. This chain connects TRBV10-3 to TRBJ1-1; D not resolved. Germline assignment: CDR1 ENHRY and CDR2 SYGVKD. The V and J ends lost 10 bases and 3 bases respectively, with 15 bases between them. The CDR3 is 13 amino acids. CDR3 protein: CATRALSDTEAFF. CDR3 nucleotides: TGTGCCACCCGGGCACTATCGGACACTGAAGCTTTCTTT.

Only a few counts were recorded for this clonotype. The V call is TRBV18, the J call TRBJ2-7, with D perhaps matching TRBD2 (5 bases). The V end was cut by 0 bases, the J end by 7 bases, with 10 bases between. The CDR3 contains 13 residues. From germline, CDR1 is KGHSH and CDR2 LQKENI. The CDR3 sequence: CASSPPGLDEQYF. In DNA, the CDR3 is TGTGCCAGCTCACCACCAGGACTGGATGAGCAGTACTTC.

This clonotype was seen a handful of times. The gene calls are TRBV7-9 and TRBJ2-3; D is unclear. The V end lost 9 bases, the J end lost 1 base, and 11 bases lay between the germline ends. Germline CDR1 SEHNR, CDR2 FQNEAQ (reference sequence). The CDR3 has 13 residues. CDR3 in DNA: TGTGCCAGTTGTCGTGGGGGCACAGATACGCAGTATTTT. Its protein is CASCRGGTDTQYF.